Below are 22 T cell receptor beta chains sequenced from a single sample in a study of CD8+ T cells in alopecia areata. Sample treatment: oral pan-JAK inhibitor, 5-10 mg twice daily. RNA was extracted and reverse transcribed into cDNA as the sequencing template. TCRdb's table, derived via immunoSEQ multiplex PCR, lists solely in-frame clones and lacks some. This table holds 270,000 or so clones, about three fifths found once. The sample consisted of CD4+ T cells sorted from blood, taken at week 24, from a patient treated with tofacitinib. Source of these receptors: a human donor with alopecia areata.

This clone was detected a few times. This sequence joins TRBV2 and TRBJ2-1, with 8 nucleotides matching TRBD1. The CDR3 spans 15 residues. Per the germline V gene, CDR1 is SNHLY and CDR2 is FYNNEI. Trimming cost V 6 bases and J 6 bases; bases outside gene matches: 10. CDR3 sequence: CASSRTGLGFNEQFF. The CDR3 coding sequence is TGTGCCAGCAGCCGGACAGGGCTTGGTTTCAATGAGCAGTTCTTC. The variable domain in full, with the rest retrieved from reference TRBV2 and TRBJ2-1, is EPEVTQTPSHQVTQMGQEVILRCVPISNHLYFYWYRQILGQKVEFLVSFYNNEISEKSEIFDDQFSVERPDGSNFTLKIRSTKLEDSAMYFCASSRTGLGFNEQFFGPGTRLTVL.

This clone was found many times. The chain has TRBV19 and TRBJ2-4; 7 positions agree with TRBD2. The V and J ends lost 9 bases and 7 bases, in that order; junction bases with no gene match: 3. The length of the CDR3 is 11 residues. From germline, CDR1 is LNHDA and CDR2 SQIVND (reference sequence). CDR3 region: CASAGVNIQYF. DNA for the CDR3: TGTGCCAGCGCGGGAGTTAACATTCAGTACTTC.

V usage is TRBV6-5 and J usage is TRBJ1-1; D ambiguous. Germline CDR1 reads MNHEY; CDR2 reads SVGAGI. The CDR3 spans 15 residues. The ends were cut back, 2 bases at V and 0 bases at J, with 10 bases in the middle. The CDR3 loop reads CASSYLRTMNTEAFF. The CDR3 bases are TGTGCCAGCAGTTACCTGAGGACCATGAACACTGAAGCTTTCTTT.

This sequence joins TRBV5-4 and TRBJ2-5; TRBD1 matches at 10 bases. The CDR3 sequence is 18 residues long. Germline CDR1 and CDR2: SGHNT and YYREEE (reference sequence). V shed 4 bases, J shed 2 bases, and the junction held 14 bases outside the gene matches. The CDR3 DNA sequence: TGTGCCAGCAGCCCCAGGGGGGGACAGGGGATGCGACAAGAGACCCAGTACTTC. Translating it yields CASSPRGGQGMRQETQYF. Supplemented by reference TRBV5-4 and TRBJ2-5, the full variable domain reads ETGVTQSPTHLIKTRGQQVTLRCSSQSGHNTVSWYQQALGQGPQFIFQYYREEENGRGNFPPRFSGLQFPNYSSELNVNALELDDSALYLCASSPRGGQGMRQETQYFGPGTRLLVL.

V is TRBV7-2 and J is TRBJ2-1; TRBD2 is a possible D gene (5 bases). Germline V gives CDR1 SGHTA, CDR2 FQGNSA. V was shortened by 0 bases and J by 7 bases, with 16 bases between the two germline ends. There are 16 residues in the CDR3. The CDR3 region has the DNA TGTGCCAGCAGCTTAGCGCCGACGGGTTGGGAGAATGAGCAGTTCTTC. Translating gives CASSLAPTGWENEQFF.

Concerning this clone itself: This specimen includes other DNA sequences encoding the same CDR3. The chain combines TRBV10-3 with TRBJ1-5; D possibly corresponds to TRBD1 (5 bases). The CDR3 is made up of 14 amino acids. The V gene lost 0 bases and the J gene lost 5 bases, with 8 bases spanning the gap. Germline-derived CDR1 and CDR2 are ENHRY and SYGVKD. Here the CDR3 reads CAISESQGDQPQHF. CDR3 in DNA: TGTGCCATCAGTGAGTCCCAGGGTGATCAGCCCCAGCATTTT.

The chain has TRBV7-2 and TRBJ1-5, with TRBD1 matching 8 bases. The junction had 1 base not matched to a gene; V was cut back by 0 bases and J by 6 bases. Germline loops: CDR1 SGHTA, CDR2 FQGNSA. There are 14 residues in the CDR3. The CDR3 loop is CASSLADRAQPQHF. CDR3 DNA: TGTGCCAGCAGCTTAGCGGACAGGGCTCAGCCCCAGCATTTT. Complete variable domain (other parts from reference TRBV7-2 and TRBJ1-5): GAGVSQSPSNKVTEKGKDVELRCDPISGHTALYWYRQSLGQGLEFLIYFQGNSAPDKSGLPSDRFSAERTGGSVSTLTIQRTQQEDSAVYLCASSLADRAQPQHFGDGTRLSIL.

The chain is built from TRBV7-8 and TRBJ2-5; 12 bases are shared with TRBD2. V lost 0 bases, J lost 0 bases, and 8 bases stayed unmatched. The CDR3 has 19 residues. Germline CDR1 reads SGHVS; CDR2 reads FQNEAQ. Here the CDR3 reads CASSLALGLAGLYQETQYF. The CDR3 coding sequence is TGTGCCAGCAGCTTAGCGCTCGGACTAGCGGGGTTGTACCAAGAGACCCAGTACTTC.

The genes are TRBV19 and TRBJ1-5; D gene uncertain. The CDR3 covers 15 residues. Germline V CDR1 and CDR2: LNHDA, SQIVND (reference sequence). V dropped 10 bases and J dropped 6 bases, with 22 bases sitting between them. The CDR3 nucleotides are TGTGCCACAGAGCCCGCGGCGAGGAGGACTCAGCCCCAGCATTTT. The encoded protein is CATEPAARRTQPQHF.

The V and J genes are TRBV30 and TRBJ1-2; TRBD1 aligns across 8 bases. Germline CDR1 GTSNPN, CDR2 SVGIG (reference sequence). Trimming removed 7 bases from V and 8 bases from J; junction bases left unmatched: 12. The CDR3 covers 13 residues. CDR3 protein: CAFWTGLIWGYTF. Here the CDR3 DNA reads TGTGCCTTTTGGACAGGGTTAATTTGGGGCTACACCTTC.

J is TRBJ2-7 and V is TRBV7-6; D is possibly TRBD1 or TRBD2 (5 bases each). The germline CDR1 and CDR2 sequences are SGHVS and FNYEAQ. The CDR3 is made up of 19 amino acids. Between the trimmed V and J ends, which lost 1 base and 0 bases, there was a span of 22 bases. CDR3: CASSLVTTLGTGSSYEQYF. The DNA of the CDR3 is TGTGCCAGCAGCTTAGTTACGACACTCGGGACGGGTAGCTCCTACGAGCAGTACTTC.

CDR3 in DNA: TGTGCCATCAGTGAGATGATAGGGATGGCTGGCTACACCTTC. Protein sequence: CAISEMIGMAGYTF. The chain carries TRBV10-3 and TRBJ1-2; D is undetermined. Germline-derived CDR1 and CDR2 are ENHRY and SYGVKD. The CDR3 is made up of 14 amino acids. The germline V and J ends were trimmed by 2 bases and 7 bases, with 14 bases remaining between them.

The chain has TRBV10-3 and TRBJ1-1; D not resolved. The V end lost 5 bases, the J end lost 8 bases, and 12 bases lay between the germline ends. This CDR3 comprises 12 residues. Germline CDR1 and CDR2: ENHRY and SYGVKD. The CDR3 is CAISWSGQEAFF. Written as DNA, the CDR3 is TGTGCCATCAGTTGGTCTGGGCAGGAAGCTTTCTTT.

This rearrangement joins TRBV15 to TRBJ2-7; D remains unclear. This CDR3 has 15 residues. Germline-derived CDR1 and CDR2 are LNHNV and YYDKDF (reference sequence). V shed 3 bases and J shed 4 bases, with 16 bases lying between them. The CDR3 protein is CATSRSGSLPYEQYF. CDR3 nucleotides: TGTGCCACCAGCAGGTCTGGTTCCCTCCCATACGAGCAGTACTTC. The full variable domain, with the rest looked up from reference TRBV15 and TRBJ2-7, is DAMVIQNPRYQVTQFGKPVTLSCSQTLNHNVMYWYQQKSSQAPKLLFHYYDKDFNNEADTPDNFQSRRPNTSFCFLDIRSPGLGDTAMYLCATSRSGSLPYEQYFGPGTRLTVT.

This rearrangement joins TRBV30 to TRBJ2-5, with 8 bases identical to TRBD2. The trim removed 5 bases at V and 1 base at J, leaving 3 bases unmatched. There are 13 residues in the CDR3. The germline CDR1 and CDR2 sequences are GTSNPN and SVGIG (reference sequence). DNA of the CDR3: TGTGCCTGGGCCGGGACTAGCCAAGAGACCCAGTACTTC. As protein: CAWAGTSQETQYF.

The chain joins TRBV25-1 to TRBJ2-7, with D perhaps matching TRBD2 (5 bases). The CDR3 is 14 amino acids. Germline CDR1 and CDR2: MGHDK and SYGVNS. V was cut by 2 bases and J by 7 bases, with 15 bases left in between. In DNA, the CDR3 is TGTGCCAGCAGTGAACCGGGGAACAGAGATGAGCAGTACTTC. As protein: CASSEPGNRDEQYF.

The J gene is TRBJ2-1, the V gene TRBV14; the D call may be TRBD1 or TRBD2 (5 bases each). Trimming took 4 bases from V and 0 from J, leaving 13 bases between them. This CDR3 is 16 amino acids long. Germline values: CDR1 SGHDN, CDR2 FVKESK. The CDR3, as DNA: TGTGCCAGCAGCCCCGGGGCTTCGCTCTCCTACAATGAGCAGTTCTTC. Translation gives CASSPGASLSYNEQFF.

The chain carries TRBV30 and TRBJ1-5; D ambiguous. Germline V lookup: CDR1 GTSNPN, CDR2 SVGIG (reference sequence). The CDR3 is 13 residues long. Deletions cut 2 bases from V and 3 bases from J, with 8 bases between. CDR3: CAWSLRVNQPQHF. DNA of the CDR3: TGTGCCTGGAGTTTGAGGGTCAATCAGCCCCAGCATTTT.

The chain recombines TRBV30 with TRBJ1-3, with 7 bases lining up with TRBD1. Trimming at V came to 1 base and at J to 2 bases, leaving 2 bases not matched to a gene. CDR1 is GTSNPN and CDR2 is SVGIG in the germline V gene (reference sequence). The CDR3 consists of 14 residues. CDR3 sequence (DNA): TGTGCCTGGAGTGGTGGACAGGCTGGAAACACCATATATTTT. It is translated as CAWSGGQAGNTIYF.

This sequence joins TRBV9 and TRBJ1-6, with D perhaps TRBD1 (6 bases). Trimming took 7 bases from V and 7 from J, leaving 15 bases between them. Germline assignment: CDR1 SGDLS and CDR2 YYNGEE. The length of the CDR3 is 14 residues. The CDR3 region has the DNA TGTGCCAGCTCACAGGGAGTTAACAATTCACCCCTCCACTTT. Its protein product is CASSQGVNNSPLHF.

The CDR3 region has the DNA TGTGCCACCAGCAGAGGCGGCCGGGTATTTGACGAGCAGTACTTC. Translating it yields CATSRGGRVFDEQYF. The gene calls are TRBV15 and TRBJ2-7; D not resolved. CDR3 length: 15 amino acids. Germline V CDR1 and CDR2: LNHNV, YYDKDF (reference sequence). The germline V and J ends were trimmed by 1 base and 5 bases, with 15 bases remaining between them. Variable domain in full (rest from reference TRBV15 and TRBJ2-7): DAMVIQNPRYQVTQFGKPVTLSCSQTLNHNVMYWYQQKSSQAPKLLFHYYDKDFNNEADTPDNFQSRRPNTSFCFLDIRSPGLGDTAMYLCATSRGGRVFDEQYFGPGTRLTVT.

The chain recombines TRBV18 with TRBJ1-1; the D gene is possibly TRBD1 (5 bases). This CDR3 comprises 15 residues. Trimming removed 3 bases at V and 8 bases at J, with 19 bases between. Germline V gene data show CDR1 as KGHSH and CDR2 as LQKENI. CDR3 sequence: CASSPQSGEGLEAFF. CDR3 sequence (DNA): TGTGCCAGCTCACCCCAGTCCGGGGAGGGGCTAGAAGCTTTCTTT.